This T cell receptor beta chain was sequenced during a study of cytomegalovirus exposure and HLA in healthy donors. Study-level results: Later work showed greater clonal expansion in HLA-associated TCR beta chains than in equally common others. Later analysis reportedly placed an Asian-associated ancestry cluster below the roughly 680-donor mean in N-insertions. Diagnosis of cytomegalovirus status made by the classifier reportedly showed high specificity and sensitivity.

On this clone: As yet, its antigen is unknown.

The germline V and J ends were trimmed by 3 bases and 4 bases, with 15 bases remaining between them. The CDR3 loop spans 15 amino acids. Germline V CDR1 and CDR2: LNHNV, YYDKDF (reference sequence). Nobody wrote down the CMV serostatus of this donor. 60 Vbeta and 13 Jbeta primers were used in PCR. The assay was immunoSEQ multiplex PCR, and TCRdb's table has in-frame clones only and misses some. This sample has 65,000 to 95,000 clones, with roughly 80% found just once. This chain uses TRBV15 with TRBJ2-5; possibly TRBD2 for D (6 bases). Specimen: PBMCs. The origin of this receptor is a human donor in good health. CDR3 nucleotides: TGTGCCACCAGCAGGGGTCTGGGGGGAGGAGAGACCCAGTACTTC. It specifies CATSRGLGGGETQYF.